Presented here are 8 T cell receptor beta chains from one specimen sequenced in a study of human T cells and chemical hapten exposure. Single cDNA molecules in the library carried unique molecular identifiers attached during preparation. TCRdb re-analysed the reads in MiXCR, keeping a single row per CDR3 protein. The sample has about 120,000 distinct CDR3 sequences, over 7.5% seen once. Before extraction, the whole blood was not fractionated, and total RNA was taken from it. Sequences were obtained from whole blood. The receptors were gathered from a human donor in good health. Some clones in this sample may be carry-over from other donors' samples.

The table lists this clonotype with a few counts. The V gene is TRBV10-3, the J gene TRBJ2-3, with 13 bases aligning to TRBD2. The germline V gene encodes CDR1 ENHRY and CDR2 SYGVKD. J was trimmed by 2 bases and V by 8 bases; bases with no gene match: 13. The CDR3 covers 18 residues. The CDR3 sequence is CAIGGVELAGGPTDTQYF. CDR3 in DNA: TGTGCCATCGGAGGGGTTGAACTAGCGGGAGGGCCCACAGATACGCAGTATTTT.

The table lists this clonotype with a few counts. CDR3 in DNA: TGTGCCAGCAGCGCCTTACAGGGGCCAAATTCACCCCTCCACTTT. This translates into CASSALQGPNSPLHF. V usage is TRBV7-9 and J usage is TRBJ1-6, with TRBD1 matching 7 bases. From germline, CDR1 is SEHNR and CDR2 FQNEAQ (reference sequence). V was clipped by 5 bases and J by 7 bases; unmatched bases: 8. The CDR3 runs 15 residues.

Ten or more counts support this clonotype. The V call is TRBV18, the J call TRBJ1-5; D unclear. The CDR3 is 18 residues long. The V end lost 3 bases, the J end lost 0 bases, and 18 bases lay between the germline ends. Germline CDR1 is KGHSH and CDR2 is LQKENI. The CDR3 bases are TGTGCCAGCTCACCGATTCCCACACAGCGGGGTAGCAATCAGCCCCAGCATTTT. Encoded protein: CASSPIPTQRGSNQPQHF.

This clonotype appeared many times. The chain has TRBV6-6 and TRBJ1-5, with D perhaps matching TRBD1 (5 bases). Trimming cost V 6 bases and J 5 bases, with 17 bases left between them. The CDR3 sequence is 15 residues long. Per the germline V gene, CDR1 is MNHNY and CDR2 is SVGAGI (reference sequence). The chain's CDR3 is CASRKGQRLDQPQHF. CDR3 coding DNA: TGTGCCAGCAGAAAGGGGCAGAGGTTGGATCAGCCCCAGCATTTT.

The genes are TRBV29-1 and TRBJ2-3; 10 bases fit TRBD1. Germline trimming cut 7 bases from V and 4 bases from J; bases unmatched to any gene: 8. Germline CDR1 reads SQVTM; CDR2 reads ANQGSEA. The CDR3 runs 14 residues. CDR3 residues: CSALTGGAADTQYF. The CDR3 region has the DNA TGCAGCGCCCTGACAGGGGGCGCGGCAGATACGCAGTATTTT.

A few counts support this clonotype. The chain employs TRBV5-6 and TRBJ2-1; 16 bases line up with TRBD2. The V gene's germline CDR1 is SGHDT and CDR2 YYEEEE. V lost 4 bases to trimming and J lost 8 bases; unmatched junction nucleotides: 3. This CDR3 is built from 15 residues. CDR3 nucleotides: TGTGCCAGCAGCACCGGGACTAGCGGGGGGGATGAGCAGTTCTTC. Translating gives CASSTGTSGGDEQFF.

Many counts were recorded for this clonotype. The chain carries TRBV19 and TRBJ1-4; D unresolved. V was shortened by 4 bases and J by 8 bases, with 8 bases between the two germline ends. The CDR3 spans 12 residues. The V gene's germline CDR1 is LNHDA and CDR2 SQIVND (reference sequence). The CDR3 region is CASSTAREKLFF. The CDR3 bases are TGTGCCAGTAGTACGGCCCGGGAAAAACTGTTTTTT.

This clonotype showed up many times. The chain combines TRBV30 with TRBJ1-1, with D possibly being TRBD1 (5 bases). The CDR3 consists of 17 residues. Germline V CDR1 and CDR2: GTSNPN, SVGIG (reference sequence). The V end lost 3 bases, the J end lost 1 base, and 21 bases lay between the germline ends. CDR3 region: CAWRGGRGTSRNTEAFF. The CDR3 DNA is TGTGCCTGGAGAGGTGGTCGGGGGACGAGTAGGAACACTGAAGCTTTCTTT.